What follows are 31 T cell receptor beta chains derived from one specimen sequenced in a study of glioma-infiltrating T cells. TCR alpha and beta CDR3 regions were amplified from RNA using iRepertoire nested multiplex PCR. A single record per CDR3 protein comes from TCRdb applying MiXCR to the multiplex PCR reads. The table has around 120,000 distinct CDR3 sequences, roughly a quarter seen once. The material sequenced was glioma tissue, nonneoplastic brain tissue, or PBMCs (not recorded which). Receptors were obtained from a human donor with low-grade glioma or glioblastoma, undergoing nonglioma brain surgery, or in good health (not recorded which).

V is TRBV29-1 and J is TRBJ2-5; perhaps TRBD2 as D (6 bases). Germline V lookup: CDR1 SQVTM, CDR2 ANQGSEA. The CDR3 length is 15 residues. Trimming shortened V by 6 bases and J by 1 base, and 18 bases separated the two germline ends. CDR3 loop: CSVGESGLTQETQYF. CDR3 nucleotides: TGCAGCGTGGGTGAATCGGGACTCACCCAAGAGACCCAGTACTTC.

This chain uses TRBV6-1 with TRBJ2-7; D is ambiguous. There are 14 residues in the CDR3. Germline lookup yields CDR1 MNHNS and CDR2 SASEGT. The V end lost 2 bases, the J end lost 2 bases, and 10 bases lay between the germline ends. The CDR3 is CASSENRRPYEQYV. CDR3 nucleotides: TGTGCCAGCAGTGAAAACCGTAGACCCTACGAGCAGTACGTC.

This chain uses TRBV5-4 with TRBJ2-5; D gene unclear. The CDR3 has 13 residues. Trimming took 4 bases from V and 3 from J, leaving 10 bases between them. Germline-derived CDR1 and CDR2 are SGHNT and YYREEE (reference sequence). Written as DNA, the CDR3 is TGTGCCAGCAGCCCAGGAGTTGAAGAGACCCAGTACTTC. Its protein is CASSPGVEETQYF.

This clonotype showed up just a few times. V and J are TRBV18 and TRBJ2-3; 10 nucleotides align to TRBD2. Trimming at V came to 6 bases and at J to 4 bases, leaving 10 bases not matched to a gene. Germline lookup yields CDR1 KGHSH and CDR2 LQKENI. The CDR3 has 16 amino acids. The CDR3 DNA follows: TGTGCCAGCTCTCCGACCACTAGCGGGGACGCAGATACGCAGTATTTT. This encodes CASSPTTSGDADTQYF.

This clonotype has only a few counts. The J gene is TRBJ1-1, the V gene TRBV29-1; D is undetermined. CDR3 length equals 11 residues. The germline V and J ends were trimmed by 3 bases and 2 bases, with 4 bases remaining between them. CDR1 is SQVTM and CDR2 is ANQGSEA in the germline V gene. The CDR3 is CSVEANTEAFF. In DNA form, the CDR3 reads TGCAGCGTTGAGGCAAACACTGAAGCTTTCTTT.

This clonotype has at least ten counts. The V call is TRBV28, the J call TRBJ2-3, with 8 bases identical to TRBD2. The CDR3 length is 15 residues. From germline, CDR1 is MDHEN and CDR2 SYDVKM. The trim removed 2 bases at V and 4 bases at J, leaving 5 bases unmatched. The CDR3 protein is CASSLAGGGSDTQYF. The CDR3 DNA is TGTGCCAGCAGTTTAGCGGGGGGAGGGTCAGATACGCAGTATTTT.

This clonotype has only a few counts. V is TRBV5-6 and J is TRBJ2-7; D might be TRBD1 or TRBD2, each matching 7 bases. Germline V gene lookup returns CDR1 SGHDT and CDR2 YYEEEE. The CDR3 covers 12 residues. CDR3 DNA: TGTGCCAGCAGCTTCCGGGGGGACAGTAGAAACGTC. It specifies CASSFRGDSRNV.

This clonotype has at least ten counts. This chain joins TRBV6-2 or TRBV6-3 and TRBJ2-5, with TRBD2 as a possible D gene (5 bases). CDR3 length: 15 residues. Germline values: CDR1 MNHEY, CDR2 SVGEGT. V gave up 2 bases and J gave up 7 bases, with 17 bases separating them. As DNA, the CDR3 is TGTGCCAGCAGTTACGGCGGACTCCCCCTTAGGACCCAGTACTTC. This gives the protein CASSYGGLPLRTQYF.

Turning to this clonotype: Because the CDR3 is missing its conserved closing phenylalanine or tryptophan, this is likely a read error. V usage is TRBV20-1 and J usage is TRBJ2-1; TRBD2 is a possible D gene (5 bases). CDR3 length: 13 residues. Deletions cut 7 bases from V and 2 bases from J, with 12 bases between. Germline V gene data show CDR1 as DFQATT and CDR2 as SNEGSKA (reference sequence). In DNA form, the CDR3 reads TGCAGTGGTCGGGAAAGTCCCTACAATGAGCAGTTCTTA. It yields the protein CSGRESPYNEQFL.

This clonotype was seen at least ten times. The V gene is TRBV6-2 or TRBV6-3, the J gene TRBJ1-5; possible D gene TRBD1, 6 bases. CDR1 and CDR2 from the germline V gene are MNHEY and SVGEGT. V was shortened by 2 bases and J by 3 bases, with 11 bases between the two germline ends. This CDR3 comprises 15 residues. The CDR3 DNA reads as TGTGCCAGCAGTTACCCTACAGGGTTCAATCAGCCCCAGCATTTT. Amino acids: CASSYPTGFNQPQHF.

This rearrangement joins TRBV6-1 to TRBJ2-1, with TRBD1 matching 10 bases. Germline-derived CDR1 and CDR2 are MNHNS and SASEGT. The CDR3 length is 15 residues. The V segment lost 6 bases and the J segment 2 bases; nucleotides outside the gene matches: 4. CDR3 sequence reads: CASRIDRGPYNEQFF. CDR3 bases: TGTGCCAGCAGAATCGACAGGGGGCCCTACAATGAGCAGTTCTTC.

This clonotype was detected ten times or more. The rearrangement joins TRBV6-6 to TRBJ2-3; no clear D gene. Germline V lookup: CDR1 MNHNY, CDR2 SVGAGI (reference sequence). The V gene lost 0 bases and the J gene lost 6 bases, with 4 bases spanning the gap. The CDR3 extends over 12 amino acids. The CDR3 DNA reads as TGTGCCAGCAGTTACTCCGGGGATACGCAGTATTTT. This gives the protein CASSYSGDTQYF.

The chain uses TRBV20-1 and TRBJ2-5; tentatively, D is TRBD1 (6 bases). The CDR3 runs 13 residues. Per the germline V gene, CDR1 is DFQATT and CDR2 is SNEGSKA (reference sequence). Trimming left V 3 bases short and J 5 bases short, with 13 bases between. The CDR3 coding sequence is TGCAGTGCTAGGACGGACAGTCCGGAGACCCAGTACTTC. Translation gives CSARTDSPETQYF.

The gene calls are TRBV7-9 and TRBJ1-2, with 9 bases aligning to TRBD1. Germline V gene data show CDR1 as SEHNR and CDR2 as FQNEAQ (reference sequence). V trimming: 2 bases; J trimming: 8 bases; junction bases outside the gene matches: 9. The CDR3 runs 15 residues. The CDR3 DNA is TGTGCCAGCAGCTTAACCCTCGACAGGGGGTGGGGCTACACCTTC. It yields the protein CASSLTLDRGWGYTF.

V gene TRBV7-9 combines with J gene TRBJ1-1; D gene ambiguous. The CDR3 is 11 amino acids. Germline values: CDR1 SEHNR, CDR2 FQNEAQ (reference sequence). Between the trimmed V and J ends, which lost 0 bases and 6 bases, there was a span of 2 bases. The CDR3 is CASSLAPEAFF. The CDR3 DNA reads as TGTGCCAGCAGCTTAGCGCCTGAAGCTTTCTTT.

To note about this clonotype: This may stem from a read error, because a much larger clone lies one nucleotide away. The chain couples TRBV10-1 to TRBJ1-6, with D hard to call. The CDR3 is 13 residues long. In germline, CDR1 is WNHNN, CDR2 SYGVQD (reference sequence). Trimming shortened V by 0 bases and J by 7 bases, and 4 bases separated the two germline ends. The CDR3 DNA reads TGCGCCAGCAGTGAGTCCGCAAATTCACCCCTCCACTTT. Residues: CASSESANSPLHF.

This clonotype has ten or more counts. CDR3 region: CASSSSGGNNEQFF. DNA for the CDR3: TGTGCCAGCAGCTCATCCGGGGGGAACAATGAGCAGTTCTTC. The chain has TRBV6-1 and TRBJ2-1; TRBD2 matches 7 bases. The germline gives CDR1 MNHNS, CDR2 SASEGT. The V segment lost 6 bases and the J segment 5 bases; nucleotides outside the gene matches: 7. The CDR3 has 14 amino acids.

The genes are TRBV14 and TRBJ1-3, with D hard to call. The CDR3 is 12 amino acids. V was trimmed by 2 bases and J by 4 bases, leaving 3 bases between them. In germline, CDR1 is SGHDN, CDR2 FVKESK. In nucleotides, the CDR3 is TGTGCCAGCAGCCAAATCGGAAACACCATATATTTT. This sequence encodes CASSQIGNTIYF. Filled out from reference TRBV14 and TRBJ1-3, the complete variable domain reads EAGVTQFPSHSVIEKGQTVTLRCDPISGHDNLYWYRRVMGKEIKFLLHFVKESKQDESGMPNNRFLAERTGGTYSTLKVQPAELEDSGVYFCASSQIGNTIYFGEGSWLTVV.

This chain's CDR3 is CASSQEKTSGGPAGELFF. CDR3 sequence (DNA): TGTGCCAGCAGCCAAGAAAAGACTAGCGGGGGGCCCGCCGGGGAGCTGTTTTTT. V is TRBV4-2 and J is TRBJ2-2; 13 positions match TRBD2. Germline V lookup: CDR1 LGHNA, CDR2 YNFKEQ. The CDR3 contains 18 residues. Unmatched junction bases numbered 7, after V lost 0 bases and J lost 6 bases.

This clonotype was found many times. The V and J genes are TRBV20-1 and TRBJ2-1; 7 bases agree with TRBD1. The germline CDR1 and CDR2 sequences are DFQATT and SNEGSKA (reference sequence). This CDR3 region has 16 residues. Trimming cost V 0 bases and J 3 bases; bases outside gene matches: 8. CDR3: CSARDPRQGLYNEQFF. CDR3 in DNA: TGCAGTGCTAGAGATCCCCGACAGGGTCTCTACAATGAGCAGTTCTTC.

This clonotype was counted only a few times. The chain uses TRBV28 and TRBJ2-7; TRBD1 is a possible D gene (5 bases). This CDR3 has 15 residues. V was clipped by 4 bases and J by 1 base, with 14 bases between them. Germline CDR1 MDHEN, CDR2 SYDVKM. CDR3 residues: CASSSPRAPSYEQYV. The CDR3 bases are TGTGCCAGCAGTTCCCCCAGGGCCCCTTCCTACGAGCAGTACGTC.

The J gene is TRBJ1-5, the V gene TRBV7-4; 7 nucleotides align to TRBD1. Germline CDR1 and CDR2: SGHVT and SQSDAQ. The ends lost 5 bases at V and 4 bases at J; junction bases unmatched: 11. CDR3 length: 16 amino acids. CDR3 protein: CASSPWGPTGNQPQHF. The DNA for the CDR3 is TGTGCCAGCAGCCCATGGGGACCGACAGGGAATCAGCCCCAGCATTTT.

This clonotype was seen only a few times. This CDR3 is CASSFSIGTAAFTQYF. Written as DNA, the CDR3 is TGTGCCAGCAGCTTCTCGATCGGGACAGCCGCGTTCACGCAGTATTTT. The V call is TRBV7-9, the J call TRBJ2-3; 7 nucleotides align to TRBD1. The ends lost 3 bases at V and 9 bases at J; junction bases unmatched: 15. Germline V gene sequence: CDR1 SEHNR, CDR2 FQNEAQ (reference sequence). CDR3 length equals 16 residues.

In this sample, this clonotype turned up many times. V and J are TRBV7-2 and TRBJ2-5, with 12 bases aligning to TRBD2. V shed 2 bases, J shed 6 bases, and the junction held 4 bases outside the gene matches. Germline assignment: CDR1 SGHTA and CDR2 FQGNSA. CDR3 length equals 15 residues. CDR3 region: CASSLLAGGRKTQYF. CDR3 nucleotide sequence: TGTGCCAGCAGCTTACTAGCGGGGGGGCGGAAGACCCAGTACTTC. Supplemented by reference TRBV7-2 and TRBJ2-5, the full variable domain reads GAGVSQSPSNKVTEKGKDVELRCDPISGHTALYWYRQSLGQGLEFLIYFQGNSAPDKSGLPSDRFSAERTGGSVSTLTIQRTQQEDSAVYLCASSLLAGGRKTQYFGPGTRLLVL.

This chain connects TRBV6-1 to TRBJ2-5, with a possible D match to TRBD1 (5 bases). V lost 6 bases to trimming and J lost 5 bases, with 16 bases between them. Germline CDR1 reads MNHNS; CDR2 reads SASEGT. The CDR3 runs to 14 residues. As DNA, the CDR3 is TGTGCCAGCAGCCAAGGGTGGCAGGGTGAGACCCAGTACTTC. Residues: CASSQGWQGETQYF.

There are a few counts of this clonotype. The chain links TRBV14 to TRBJ2-3, with D unresolved. V dropped 5 bases and J dropped 0 bases, with 15 bases sitting between them. The CDR3 is made up of 16 amino acids. Germline V gene lookup returns CDR1 SGHDN and CDR2 FVKESK. This CDR3 reads CASSSLGRTSTDTQYF. For the CDR3, the DNA is TGTGCCAGCAGCAGTTTGGGTCGAACTAGCACAGATACGCAGTATTTT.

The genes are TRBV19 and TRBJ1-4; D is ambiguous. The germline V gene has CDR1 LNHDA and CDR2 SQIVND (reference sequence). The CDR3 totals 14 residues. Trimming took off 9 bases at V and 8 bases at J, with 19 bases between the two ends. The CDR3 DNA reads TGTGCCAGAAGGCGTAGCCCCTCAAAAGAAAAACTGTTTTTT. This encodes CARRRSPSKEKLFF.

V gene TRBV7-2 combines with J gene TRBJ2-5; D remains unclear. The CDR3 totals 13 residues. Germline loops: CDR1 SGHTA, CDR2 FQGNSA. Trimming took 2 bases from V and 2 from J, leaving 6 bases between them. Written as DNA, the CDR3 is TGTGCCAGCAGCTTAAACAGACAAGAGACCCAGTACTTC. Protein: CASSLNRQETQYF.

A note on this clonotype: An end of the junction differs from the germline gene, which may be a read error. The chain has TRBV6-6 and TRBJ1-4; no definite D call. There are 16 residues in the CDR3. Germline V CDR1 and CDR2: MNHNY, SVGAGI (reference sequence). For the CDR3, the DNA is TGTGCCAGCGGTTACTCGCTCGGACGGCTTAATGAAAAACTGTTTTTT. Translating gives CASGYSLGRLNEKLFF.

This clonotype occurred a few times. The V call is TRBV6-2 or TRBV6-3, the J call TRBJ1-3; weak D call: TRBD1 (5 bases). There are 15 residues in the CDR3. Trimming pared 2 bases from V and 0 bases from J, leaving 8 bases between. Germline V lookup: CDR1 MNHEY, CDR2 SVGEGT. CDR3 coding DNA: TGTGCCAGCAGTTACGGGGACGGCTCTGGAAACACCATATATTTT. It yields the protein CASSYGDGSGNTIYF.

This clonotype has just a few counts. CDR3 in DNA: TGTGCCAGCAGTAGAGACAGGGCCCAAGAGACCCAGTACTTC. It specifies CASSRDRAQETQYF. The chain uses TRBV7-2 and TRBJ2-5; 7 bases are shared with TRBD1. V shed 6 bases, J shed 1 base, and the junction held 5 bases outside the gene matches. Germline CDR1 is SGHTA and CDR2 is FQGNSA. The CDR3 covers 14 residues.